This T cell receptor beta chain was sequenced during a study of cytomegalovirus exposure and HLA in healthy donors. Broader study findings: HLA-A and HLA-B allele assignments for most subjects were reportedly predicted accurately using TCR beta sequences. Immune exposure information available was restricted to CMV serostatus. Reportedly, diagnosis of cytomegalovirus status by the classifier showed high specificity and sensitivity.

This CDR3 comprises 13 residues. CDR1 and CDR2 from the germline V gene are LNHDA and SQIVND (reference sequence). With 8 bases clipped from V and 3 bases from J, the junction kept 4 bases outside the gene matches. A multiplex PCR was run with 60 Vbeta primers and 13 Jbeta primers. Repertoires were generated with immunoSEQ multiplex PCR, while TCRdb's copy carries only in-frame clones and drops some. Of roughly 110,000 clones listed, 70% to 80% are singletons. On this clone itself: Its antigen is still unknown.

The receptor comes from a man aged 18 to 29 in good health and CMV-seronegative. Sequencing was done on a sample of PBMCs. The chain links TRBV19 to TRBJ2-7, with 10 bases matching TRBD1. For the CDR3, the DNA is TGTGCCAGTGCCGGGACAGGGGTCTACGAGCAGTACTTC. Protein product: CASAGTGVYEQYF.